Presented here are 10 T cell receptor beta chains from one specimen sequenced in a study of OX40 agonist ivuxolimab in advanced cancers. Here immunoSEQ multiplex PCR was the method, and the copy in TCRdb shows in-frame clones only, minus some. In the table there are around 58,000 clones, around 86% of which are singletons. Sequencing was performed on CD4+ or CD8+ T cells sorted from blood, taken in a trial of the OX40 agonist ivuxolimab. The source is an adult with an advanced solid tumor such as melanoma, head and neck, liver or kidney cancer.

The chain employs TRBV27 and TRBJ1-2; D is uncertain. Trimming took 6 bases from V and 0 from J, leaving 14 bases between them. Germline CDR1 is MNHEY and CDR2 is SMNVEV (reference sequence). This CDR3 is built from 15 residues. This CDR3 is CASSPGFLPNYGYTF. The DNA for the CDR3 is TGTGCCAGCAGCCCGGGGTTCTTGCCTAACTATGGCTACACCTTC.

This clone came up once. DNA for the CDR3: TGTGCCAGCAGCCCGACCCACGGGACAGGGAGCTACGAGCAGTACTTC. Its protein is CASSPTHGTGSYEQYF. The chain employs TRBV7-3 and TRBJ2-7; 9 bases agree with TRBD1. The CDR3 contains 16 residues. Per the germline V gene, CDR1 is SGHTA and CDR2 is FQGTGA. V gave up 5 bases and J gave up 3 bases; unmatched junction bases: 11.

The chain uses TRBV11-2 and TRBJ2-7, with D maybe TRBD1 (5 bases). The germline CDR1 and CDR2 sequences are SGHAT and FQNNGV. The germline V and J ends were trimmed by 5 bases and 0 bases, with 17 bases remaining between them. The CDR3 sequence is 16 residues long. The CDR3 DNA reads TGTGCCAGCAGCCCTGAGGACATCCCGAGCTCCTACGAGCAGTACTTC. Translation gives CASSPEDIPSSYEQYF.

A single count supports this clone. The J gene is TRBJ2-7, the V gene TRBV14; D ambiguous. This CDR3 contains 14 residues. CDR1 is SGHDN and CDR2 is FVKESK in the germline V gene. V lost 0 bases to trimming and J lost 5 bases, with 11 bases between them. The CDR3 nucleotides are TGTGCCAGCAGCCAAGATACAGTCACCGACGAGCAGTACTTC. Protein: CASSQDTVTDEQYF.

V and J are TRBV7-3 and TRBJ1-2; no firm D call. This CDR3 has 13 residues. Germline values: CDR1 SGHTA, CDR2 FQGTGA. Trimming cost V 3 bases and J 2 bases, with 7 bases left between them. The DNA of the CDR3 is TGTGCCAGCAGCTTTCGACTAAACTATGGCTACACCTTC. Its translation is CASSFRLNYGYTF. Using reference TRBV7-3 and TRBJ1-2 for the parts outside the CDR3, the full variable domain is GAGVSQTPSNKVTEKGKYVELRCDPISGHTALYWYRQSLGQGPEFLIYFQGTGAADDSGLPNDRFFAVRPEGSVSTLKIQRTERGDSAVYLCASSFRLNYGYTFGSGTRLTVV.

Of note for this clone: The CDR3 does not close with the conserved phenylalanine or tryptophan, likely indicating a read error. This CDR3 is CASETGPSYNSPLHL. CDR3 DNA sequence: TGTGCCAGCGAGACAGGGCCCTCCTATAATTCACCCCTCCACCTT. This chain uses TRBV2 with TRBJ1-6; 7 bases line up with TRBD1. Germline assignment: CDR1 SNHLY and CDR2 FYNNEI. The trim removed 8 bases at V and 0 bases at J, leaving 4 bases unmatched. The CDR3 runs 15 residues.

This chain joins TRBV7-6 and TRBJ2-3; 8 nucleotides line up with TRBD2. The CDR3 is 16 residues long. V shed 4 bases, J shed 4 bases, and the junction held 10 bases outside the gene matches. The V gene's germline CDR1 is SGHVS and CDR2 FNYEAQ. The CDR3 nucleotides are TGTGCCAGCAGCTACGGGGGGGCCGAAGTTGCAGATACGCAGTATTTT. It codes for CASSYGGAEVADTQYF.

The V call is TRBV15, the J call TRBJ2-7; 7 bases match TRBD1. The CDR3 has 15 residues. The V gene end was trimmed by 6 bases and the J gene end by 0 bases; junction bases not matched to a gene: 8. Per the germline V gene, CDR1 is LNHNV and CDR2 is YYDKDF (reference sequence). CDR3 residues: CATRETGANSYEQYF. The CDR3 nucleotides read TGTGCCACCAGGGAAACAGGGGCGAACTCCTACGAGCAGTACTTC.

This clone has a single count. V is TRBV6-5 and J is TRBJ1-1; 8 bases line up with TRBD1. Germline V lookup: CDR1 MNHEY, CDR2 SVGAGI. J was trimmed by 3 bases and V by 0 bases; bases with no gene match: 6. The CDR3 totals 16 residues. The CDR3: CASSYSSRGLYTEAFF. CDR3 bases: TGTGCCAGCAGTTACTCTAGCAGGGGGCTGTACACTGAAGCTTTCTTT.

This chain uses TRBV5-4 with TRBJ1-1; no clear D. The CDR3 has 12 residues. V was clipped by 1 base and J by 1 base, with 2 bases between them. Germline-derived CDR1 and CDR2 are SGHNT and YYREEE (reference sequence). CDR3 DNA: TGTGCCAGCAGCTTGAAGAACACTGAAGCTTTCTTT. It translates to CASSLKNTEAFF. Full variable domain (rest looked up from reference TRBV5-4 and TRBJ1-1): ETGVTQSPTHLIKTRGQQVTLRCSSQSGHNTVSWYQQALGQGPQFIFQYYREEENGRGNFPPRFSGLQFPNYSSELNVNALELDDSALYLCASSLKNTEAFFGQGTRLTVV.